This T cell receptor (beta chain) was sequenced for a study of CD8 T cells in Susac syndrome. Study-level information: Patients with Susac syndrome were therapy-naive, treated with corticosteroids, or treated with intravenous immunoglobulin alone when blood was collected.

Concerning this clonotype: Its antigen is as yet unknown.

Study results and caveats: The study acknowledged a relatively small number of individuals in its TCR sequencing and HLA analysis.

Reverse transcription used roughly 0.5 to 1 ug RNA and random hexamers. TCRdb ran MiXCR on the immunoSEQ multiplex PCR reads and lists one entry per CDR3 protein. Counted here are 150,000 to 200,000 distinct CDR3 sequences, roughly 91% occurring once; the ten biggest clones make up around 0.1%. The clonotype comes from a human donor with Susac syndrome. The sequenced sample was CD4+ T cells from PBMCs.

CDR3 in DNA: TGCAGTGCTACAATTCTAACCGGGACCTATTCCTACGAGCAGTACTTC. It translates to CSATILTGTYSYEQYF. This sequence joins TRBV20-1 and TRBJ2-7; D assignment may be TRBD1 or TRBD2 (5 bases each). This CDR3 contains 16 residues. Trimming took 4 bases from V and 1 from J, leaving 20 bases between them. Germline-derived CDR1 and CDR2 are DFQATT and SNEGSKA (reference sequence).